Following are 27 T cell receptor beta chains from one sample sequenced in a study of T cell responses to AZD1222 COVID-19 vaccine. Method: immunoSEQ multiplex PCR; TCRdb's copy keeps in-frame clones and lacks some. This sample has about 220,000 clones, with 93% found just once. The specimen comprised peripheral blood, sampled on day 0 of MenACWY control vaccination. Receptor source: an adult in good health.

The CDR3 DNA reads TGTGCCAGCAGCTCTCGGGACAGGGCCTACAATGAGCAGTTCTTC. Encoded protein: CASSSRDRAYNEQFF. The J gene is TRBJ2-1, the V gene TRBV7-3, with TRBD1 matching 9 bases. CDR3 length equals 15 residues. Trimming took 4 bases from V and 2 from J; bases not matched to a gene: 3. Germline V gene lookup returns CDR1 SGHTA and CDR2 FQGTGA.

This sequence joins TRBV3-1 (or the pseudogene TRBV3-2) and TRBJ2-5, with TRBD2 identical over 11 bases. This CDR3 region has 17 residues. V trimming: 1 base; J trimming: 2 bases; junction bases outside the gene matches: 6. Germline CDR1 and CDR2: LGHDT and YNNKEL (reference sequence). The CDR3 nucleotides read TGTGCCAGCAGCCAAGGGGCACTAGCGGGGGTTCAAGAGACCCAGTACTTC. This sequence encodes CASSQGALAGVQETQYF.

The genes are TRBV5-1 and TRBJ1-2; 7 nucleotides align to TRBD1. Germline V lookup: CDR1 SGHRS, CDR2 YFSETQ. This CDR3 is 15 amino acids long. V dropped 3 bases and J dropped 4; count of bases not matched to a gene: 9. The CDR3 here is CASSSITGVLYGYTF. DNA of the CDR3: TGCGCCAGCAGCTCGATAACAGGGGTTCTCTATGGCTACACCTTC.

The chain recombines TRBV13 with TRBJ1-3; TRBD1 matches 7 bases. The germline V gene encodes CDR1 PRHDT and CDR2 FYEKMQ (reference sequence). This CDR3 is 18 amino acids long. J was trimmed by 2 bases and V by 3 bases; bases with no gene match: 13. CDR3 region: CASSFQTGKFTAGNTIYF. CDR3 in DNA: TGTGCCAGCAGCTTTCAGACAGGGAAGTTCACAGCTGGAAACACCATATATTTT. The full variable domain, rest sourced from reference TRBV13 and TRBJ1-3, is AAGVIQSPRHLIKEKRETATLKCYPIPRHDTVYWYQQGPGQDPQFLISFYEKMQSDKGSIPDRFSAQQFSDYHSELNMSSLELGDSALYFCASSFQTGKFTAGNTIYFGEGSWLTVV.

V is TRBV18 and J is TRBJ2-1; 10 nucleotides line up with TRBD1. After removal of 6 bases from V and 6 bases from J, the junction contained 11 bases not matched to a gene. Germline assignment: CDR1 KGHSH and CDR2 LQKENI. The CDR3 has 16 residues. DNA for the CDR3: TGTGCCAGCTCGTCGACAGGGGGCGCAGCGGTCAATGAGCAGTTCTTC. Its protein is CASSSTGGAAVNEQFF.

The V and J genes are TRBV19 and TRBJ1-2; D may be TRBD1 (6 bases). Deletions cut 0 bases from V and 4 bases from J, with 12 bases between. The CDR3 contains 15 residues. Germline CDR1 and CDR2: LNHDA and SQIVND (reference sequence). Here the CDR3 DNA reads TGTGCCAGTAGTATAGAGGCCAGGGGAGTCTATGGCTACACCTTC. It translates to CASSIEARGVYGYTF. The entire variable domain, with the rest obtained from reference TRBV19 and TRBJ1-2, is as follows: DGGITQSPKYLFRKEGQNVTLSCEQNLNHDAMYWYRQDPGQGLRLIYYSQIVNDFQKGDIAEGYSVSREKKESFPLTVTSAQKNPTAFYLCASSIEARGVYGYTFGSGTRLTVV.

The rearrangement links TRBV6-2 or TRBV6-3 to TRBJ2-3; D might be TRBD2 (7 bases). The CDR3 has 15 amino acids. Germline-derived CDR1 and CDR2 are MNHEY and SVGEGT. V was pared by 2 bases and J by 2 bases, with 11 bases between. CDR3 DNA sequence: TGTGCCAGCAGTTACCAGGGGACTAACACAGATACGCAGTATTTT. This gives the protein CASSYQGTNTDTQYF.

V usage is TRBV7-6 and J usage is TRBJ1-5, with a weak D call TRBD1 (6 bases). The germline gives CDR1 SGHVS, CDR2 FNYEAQ. The CDR3 is 16 amino acids. V was pared by 1 base and J by 1 base, with 11 bases between. CDR3 in DNA: TGTGCCAGCAGCTTAGGGCCGAGGGGGAGCAATCAGCCCCAGCATTTT. It specifies CASSLGPRGSNQPQHF.

This chain links TRBV7-9 with TRBJ2-5; 11 nucleotides match TRBD2. Looked up from germline, CDR1 is SEHNR and CDR2 is FQNEAQ (reference sequence). V lost 5 bases and J lost 2; bases outside the gene matches: 4. The CDR3 is 15 residues long. The CDR3 here is CASSIRLAGQETQYF. DNA of the CDR3: TGTGCCAGCAGCATACGACTAGCGGGGCAAGAGACCCAGTACTTC. Looking up the rest from reference TRBV7-9 and TRBJ2-5 gives the full variable domain: DTGVSQNPRHKITKRGQNVTFRCDPISEHNRLYWYRQTLGQGPEFLTYFQNEAQLEKSRLLSDRFSAERPKGSFSTLEIQRTEQGDSAMYLCASSIRLAGQETQYFGPGTRLLVL.

This clone has a handful of counts. The chain joins TRBV19 to TRBJ1-1; D gene ambiguous. The germline V gene has CDR1 LNHDA and CDR2 SQIVND (reference sequence). V lost 4 bases and J 0 bases, leaving 6 bases between the germline ends. The CDR3 extends over 13 amino acids. In nucleotides, the CDR3 is TGTGCCAGTAGTACGGGCTTGAACACTGAAGCTTTCTTT. This gives the protein CASSTGLNTEAFF.

V is TRBV7-9 and J is TRBJ1-2; D remains unclear. The CDR3 is 11 residues long. Germline CDR1 SEHNR, CDR2 FQNEAQ (reference sequence). V was pared by 1 base and J by 7 bases, with 4 bases between. The CDR3 region has the DNA TGTGCCAGCAGCTTAGAGGGTGGCTACACCTTC. This codes for CASSLEGGYTF.

This clone has a single count. The V gene is TRBV5-1, the J gene TRBJ1-1; possibly TRBD1 for D (5 bases). Trimming pared 5 bases from V and 1 base from J, leaving 12 bases between. Germline CDR1 SGHRS, CDR2 YFSETQ. This CDR3 contains 14 residues. The CDR3 here is CASRVGVGNTEAFF. CDR3 DNA: TGCGCCAGCAGGGTGGGGGTAGGGAACACTGAAGCTTTCTTT. Full variable domain (rest looked up from reference TRBV5-1 and TRBJ1-1): KAGVTQTPRYLIKTRGQQVTLSCSPISGHRSVSWYQQTPGQGLQFLFEYFSETQRNKGNFPGRFSGRQFSNSRSEMNVSTLELGDSALYLCASRVGVGNTEAFFGQGTRLTVV.

The chain joins TRBV2 to TRBJ2-1; D assignment may be TRBD1 or TRBD2 (5 bases each). This CDR3 comprises 13 residues. Germline values: CDR1 SNHLY, CDR2 FYNNEI. The germline V and J ends were trimmed by 6 bases and 4 bases, with 10 bases remaining between them. The CDR3 here is CASSGAQYNEQFF. Here the CDR3 DNA reads TGTGCCAGCAGCGGGGCTCAATACAATGAGCAGTTCTTC.

This chain connects TRBV5-1 to TRBJ1-1; no reliable D call. The CDR3 extends over 15 amino acids. V lost 5 bases and J 2 bases, leaving 16 bases between the germline ends. Per the germline V gene, CDR1 is SGHRS and CDR2 is YFSETQ. The CDR3 coding sequence is TGCGCCAGCAGGAACCAAATGGTTGGAAACACTGAAGCTTTCTTT. This translates into CASRNQMVGNTEAFF.

The chain is built from TRBV11-2 and TRBJ1-1; D not certain. CDR1 and CDR2 (germline): SGHAT, FQNNGV. The CDR3 spans 12 residues. V lost 8 bases and J 5 bases, leaving 12 bases between the germline ends. CDR3 sequence reads: CASASKSTEAFF. The CDR3 bases are TGTGCCAGCGCTTCAAAGTCGACTGAAGCTTTCTTT.

The rearrangement links TRBV6-5 to TRBJ2-6, with D possibly TRBD2 on 7 matching bases. V lost 6 bases and J 1 base, leaving 10 bases between the germline ends. This CDR3 is 15 amino acids long. The germline gives CDR1 MNHEY, CDR2 SVGAGI. The CDR3 is CASSSGTSGANVLTF. As DNA, the CDR3 is TGTGCCAGCAGCAGCGGGACATCTGGGGCCAACGTCCTGACTTTC.

The chain links TRBV11-2 to TRBJ1-2, with D possibly TRBD1 on 5 matching bases. The V and J ends lost 5 bases and 1 base respectively, with 14 bases between them. Per germline, CDR1 SGHAT and CDR2 FQNNGV. The CDR3 extends over 15 amino acids. CDR3 DNA: TGTGCCAGCAGCAATAGGGGCGGGGGTAACTATGGCTACACCTTC. This sequence encodes CASSNRGGGNYGYTF.

The chain links TRBV5-1 to TRBJ2-1; the match to TRBD2 covers 10 bases. Losses at the gene ends were 4 bases for V and 4 bases for J; bases not matched to a gene: 5. The CDR3 loop spans 15 amino acids. Germline values: CDR1 SGHRS, CDR2 YFSETQ. The CDR3 spells CASSPGTSAYNEQFF. CDR3 DNA sequence: TGCGCCAGCAGCCCGGGGACTAGCGCTTACAATGAGCAGTTCTTC.

The J gene is TRBJ1-2, the V gene TRBV6-5; no clear D gene. The CDR3 runs to 11 residues. The germline CDR1 and CDR2 sequences are MNHEY and SVGAGI. V lost 11 bases and J lost 1, with 8 bases in between. CDR3 bases: TGTGCCTCCGAGGTTAACTATGGCTACACCTTC. This translates into CASEVNYGYTF.

The rearrangement links TRBV5-4 to TRBJ2-3; D unresolved. Per germline, CDR1 SGHNT and CDR2 YYREEE (reference sequence). Trimming removed 4 bases from V and 4 bases from J, with 4 bases in between. This CDR3 has 11 amino acids. CDR3 loop: CASSQADTQYF. The CDR3 bases are TGTGCCAGCAGCCAGGCAGATACGCAGTATTTT.

This clone was seen more than once but under ten times. CDR3 bases: TGTGCCATCAGTGATCGGGCAGGGGACGAAAAACTGTTTTTT. Its translation is CAISDRAGDEKLFF. The chain joins TRBV10-3 to TRBJ1-4; possible D gene TRBD1, 6 bases. Trimming pared 3 bases from V and 8 bases from J, leaving 13 bases between. Germline-derived CDR1 and CDR2 are ENHRY and SYGVKD. The CDR3 consists of 14 residues.

This CDR3 is CSARDSRKDEKLFF. DNA of the CDR3: TGCAGCGCCCGGGACAGCCGGAAGGATGAAAAACTGTTTTTT. The chain uses TRBV29-1 and TRBJ1-4; 7 bases align to TRBD1. This CDR3 is 14 amino acids long. The V gene's germline CDR1 is SQVTM and CDR2 ANQGSEA. The J segment lost 6 bases and the V segment lost 7 bases, leaving 11 bases of the junction unmatched.

The CDR3 region is CASSPWDGSTDTQYF. The CDR3, as DNA: TGTGCCAGCAGCCCCTGGGACGGCAGCACAGATACGCAGTATTTT. The J gene is TRBJ2-3, the V gene TRBV2; either TRBD1 or TRBD2 may supply D (5 bases each). The germline V gene has CDR1 SNHLY and CDR2 FYNNEI. The CDR3 is 15 amino acids. The germline V and J ends were trimmed by 6 bases and 0 bases, with 13 bases remaining between them.

This chain links TRBV12-5 with TRBJ2-3; 7 bases fit TRBD1. This CDR3 is built from 18 residues. The germline V gene encodes CDR1 LGHNT and CDR2 FRNRAP. V lost 6 bases and J lost 1; bases outside the gene matches: 16. In DNA form, the CDR3 reads TGTGCTAGTGGCCCAGGGACAGACGGCCCACTAGGCACAGATACGCAGTATTTT. Its protein is CASGPGTDGPLGTDTQYF.

This clone was seen a single time. V usage is TRBV9 and J usage is TRBJ2-3; no definite D call. The germline CDR1 and CDR2 sequences are SGDLS and YYNGEE. The CDR3 loop spans 13 amino acids. V was clipped by 4 bases and J by 6 bases, with 12 bases between them. The CDR3 spells CASSSAPPDTQYF. The CDR3 DNA reads as TGTGCCAGCAGCTCCGCCCCCCCCGATACGCAGTATTTT.

This clone was observed a single time. This rearrangement joins TRBV10-3 to TRBJ1-2, with a possible D match to TRBD1 (5 bases). Trimming removed 6 bases from V and 2 bases from J, with 10 bases in between. The CDR3 is made up of 13 amino acids. Germline CDR1 is ENHRY and CDR2 is SYGVKD. The CDR3 DNA reads TGTGCCATCAGGCCCAGGGAAAACTATGGCTACACCTTC. Amino acid sequence: CAIRPRENYGYTF.

The V and J genes are TRBV2 and TRBJ1-5; 7 positions match TRBD1. This CDR3 is built from 17 residues. With 5 bases clipped from V and 0 bases from J, the junction kept 10 bases outside the gene matches. Germline loops: CDR1 SNHLY, CDR2 FYNNEI. For the CDR3, the DNA is TGTGCCAGCAGTCCGGCCGGGACAGTTTATAGCAATCAGCCCCAGCATTTT. This encodes CASSPAGTVYSNQPQHF.